The clone carrying this TCR beta chain has only a few counts. These data originate in a study of response to subunit inactivated influenza vaccine. TCRdb reprocessed the RT-PCR reads via MiXCR and lists one record per CDR3 protein. The profile shows hundreds of thousands of distinct CDR3 sequences, approximately 10% of them singletons. Between the trimmed V and J ends, which lost 6 bases and 10 bases, there was a span of 22 bases. Germline CDR1 and CDR2: DFQATT and SNEGSKA (reference sequence). There are 14 residues in the CDR3. The chain carries TRBV20-1 and TRBJ1-5, with D tentatively TRBD1 (6 bases). The source of this sequence is a man aged 50 to 59 who received an inactivated influenza vaccine. This specimen was PBMCs from blood, taken on the day of vaccination. This CDR3 reads CSAVPGETSSPQHF. In DNA, the CDR3 is TGCAGTGCCGTTCCAGGGGAGACAAGCTCACCCCAGCATTTT.